This T cell receptor (beta chain) stems from a study of CD8 T cells in Susac syndrome (dated 2019 in TCRdb). Looking at the study overall: Among the Susac syndrome patients who were sequenced, clinically active disease was present in over 5 and clinical remission was observed in roughly eight. The study used repertoire sequencing to test whether antigen drove CD8+ T cell activation and differentiation in Susac syndrome. At blood withdrawal, Susac syndrome patients were therapy-naive, treated with corticosteroids (with IVIg additionally given to some), or treated with IVIg alone. The paper as a whole reports these results and caveats: The number of individuals in the TCR sequencing and HLA analysis was acknowledged as relatively small. In the CD4+ T cell repertoire of Susac syndrome patients, clonal expansion was not detected.

RNA was extracted with the RNeasy kit and roughly 0.5 to 1 ug was reverse transcribed using random hexamers. TCR beta CDR3 regions were amplified with the immunoSEQ multiplex PCR assay covering 54 Vbeta and 13 Jbeta segments. PCR amplification bias was corrected using a synthetic template baseline for primer optimization and computational correction. Under the source paper's analysis protocol: Reads were annotated to V, D and J genes according to IMGT and were analyzed with immunoSEQ Analyzer, with only productive sequences retained. Clonality was computed as one minus Shannon entropy normalized by log2 of the number of productive unique sequences. For each patient and control, public and private clones were evaluated among the 100 most prevalent clones. Susac-specific clones were defined as absent from healthy and MS cohorts, over a thousand published viral clones and other ImmuneACCESS disease sequences. TCRdb trimmed the raw reads at Q25, called clones with MiXCR and kept productive beta chains. Rows are combined by CDR3 protein, so each entry shows the most common genes and DNA. The V and J calls follow TCRdb's processing rather than the paper's. The table for this sample lists over 150,000 distinct CDR3 sequences; roughly 95% of them were counted only once. The ten largest clones add up to around 0.12% of the sample.

CDR1 and CDR2, looked up from the germline V gene, are KGHDR and SFDVKD. The CDR3 contains 14 residues, cysteine and phenylalanine counted. This entry keeps only the CDR3 DNA: 42 bases, framed from base 1. Germline trimming amounts to 3 bases on V and 10 bases on J, with 7 as the count of junction bases outside the gene matches. Peripheral blood CD8+ and CD4+ T cells from healthy donors, Susac syndrome patients and multiple sclerosis patients were profiled by high-throughput TCR beta sequencing. The Susac syndrome patients fulfilled recently defined diagnostic criteria for either definite or probable disease. Bulk CD8+ and CD4+ T cells were purified magnetically by negative isolation, whereas CD8+ TEMRA cells were enriched by FACS. Blood was collected in EDTA tubes and processed within 24 hours, with PBMCs isolated through density gradient centrifugation. PBMCs destined for TCR sequencing were cryopreserved in liquid nitrogen and later thawed in a 37 °C water bath. Purity of sorted or isolated CD4+, CD8+ and CD8+ TEMRA cells was at least 90%.

Remarks on this clonotype: This receptor's antigen is unknown. Base qualities are missing; no much larger clone stands one base away.

The sequence joins TRBV24-1 to TRBJ2-1; 8 bases in the middle match TRBD1. This receptor was identified in a human donor with Susac syndrome. The sample was CD4+ T cells from PBMCs. The sequenced DNA is TGTGCCACCAGTGATCGCAGGGGGCGCGGGGAGCAGTTCTTC. This encodes CATSDRRGRGEQFF.